This entry concerns a single T cell receptor beta chain. The CDR3 has 17 amino acids. With V trimmed by 1 base and J by 0 bases, 8 bases remained unmatched. Germline V gene sequence: CDR1 KGHSH, CDR2 LQKENI. This sample stems from a study of blood T cell repertoires in COVID-19. Per the original methods: Estimation of nucleated cell counts relied on the amplification of reference gene primers. Method: immunoSEQ multiplex PCR; TCRdb's copy keeps in-frame clones and lacks some. That table furnishes V, J and clone size, whereas the DNA furnished D and trimming. In the table there are about 98,000 clones, more than 75% of which are singletons.

This rearrangement joins TRBV18 to TRBJ1-2; TRBD1 matches 7 bases. This receptor was taken from an elderly man with acute or convalescent COVID-19. The source material was peripheral blood. CDR3 region: CASSPLGWGQPNYGYTF. The CDR3 coding sequence is TGTGCCAGCTCACCACTAGGTTGGGGACAGCCTAACTATGGCTACACCTTC.